This TCR beta chain was sequenced during a study of T cells and copy number aberrations in small-cell lung cancer. The study's findings and limits: Tumors showed lower T-cell density, richness and clonality than adjacent lung, though density did not differ significantly.

Patients with resected limited-stage small-cell lung cancer, operated 2008 to 2020. CDR1 and CDR2 from the germline V gene are SGHTA and FQGNSA. V lost 3 bases and J lost 1, with 12 bases in between. This CDR3 is 15 amino acids long. Profiling relied on immunoSEQ multiplex PCR, and the TCRdb table lists in-frame clones only, not all of them. The table lists about 2,000 clones, 82% of them singletons, with less than 5.5% in the top ten. A word on this clone: Its antigen is not known.

The specimen sequenced was normal tissue next to the tumor. The chain employs TRBV7-2 and TRBJ2-5, with D maybe TRBD2 (6 bases). This TCR was recovered from a man aged 45-65 years with small cell lung cancer. CDR3 in amino acids: CASSLWAGPQETQYF. CDR3 bases: TGTGCCAGCAGCTTGTGGGCGGGACCCCAAGAGACCCAGTACTTC.